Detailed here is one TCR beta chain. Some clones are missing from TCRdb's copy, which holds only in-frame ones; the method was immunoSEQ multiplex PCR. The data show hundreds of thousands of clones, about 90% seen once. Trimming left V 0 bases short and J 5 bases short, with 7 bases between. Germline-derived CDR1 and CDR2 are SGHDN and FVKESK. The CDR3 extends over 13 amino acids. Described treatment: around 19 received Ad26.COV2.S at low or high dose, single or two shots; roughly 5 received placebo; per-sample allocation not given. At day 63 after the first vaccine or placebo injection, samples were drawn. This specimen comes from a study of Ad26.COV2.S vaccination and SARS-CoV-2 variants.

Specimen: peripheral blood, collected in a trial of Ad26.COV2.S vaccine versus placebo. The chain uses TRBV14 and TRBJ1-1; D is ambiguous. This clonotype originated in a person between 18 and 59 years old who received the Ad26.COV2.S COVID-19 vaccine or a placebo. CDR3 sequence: CASSQETFTEAFF. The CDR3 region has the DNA TGTGCCAGCAGCCAAGAAACGTTTACTGAAGCTTTCTTT.